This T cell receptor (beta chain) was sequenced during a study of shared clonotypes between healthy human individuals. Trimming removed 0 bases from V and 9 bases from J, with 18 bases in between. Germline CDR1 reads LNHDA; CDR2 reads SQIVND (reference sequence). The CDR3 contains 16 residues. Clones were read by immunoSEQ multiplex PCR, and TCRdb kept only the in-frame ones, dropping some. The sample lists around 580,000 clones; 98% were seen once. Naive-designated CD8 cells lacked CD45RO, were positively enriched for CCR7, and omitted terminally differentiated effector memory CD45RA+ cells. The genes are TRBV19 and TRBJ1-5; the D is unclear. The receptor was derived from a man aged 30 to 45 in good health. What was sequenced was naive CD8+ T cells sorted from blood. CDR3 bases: TGTGCCAGTAGTATAGACCATCGAGGGCCCGGTGGGCCCCAGCATTTT. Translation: CASSIDHRGPGGPQHF. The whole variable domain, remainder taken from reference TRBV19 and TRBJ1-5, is DGGITQSPKYLFRKEGQNVTLSCEQNLNHDAMYWYRQDPGQGLRLIYYSQIVNDFQKGDIAEGYSVSREKKESFPLTVTSAQKNPTAFYLCASSIDHRGPGGPQHFGDGTRLSIL.